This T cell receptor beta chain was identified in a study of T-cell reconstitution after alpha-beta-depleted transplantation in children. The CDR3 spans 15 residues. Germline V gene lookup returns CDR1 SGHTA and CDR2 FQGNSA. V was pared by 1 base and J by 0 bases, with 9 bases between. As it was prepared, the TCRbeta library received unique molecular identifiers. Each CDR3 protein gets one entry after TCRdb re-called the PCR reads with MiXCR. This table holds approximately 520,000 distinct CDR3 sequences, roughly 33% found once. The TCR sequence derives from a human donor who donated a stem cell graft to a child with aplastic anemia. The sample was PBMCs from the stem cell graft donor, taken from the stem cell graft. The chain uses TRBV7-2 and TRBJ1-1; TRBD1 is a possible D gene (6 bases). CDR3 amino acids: CASSLGTVMNTEAFF. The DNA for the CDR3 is TGTGCCAGCAGCTTAGGGACAGTCATGAACACTGAAGCTTTCTTT.